This T cell receptor (beta chain) was identified during a study of control samples from healthy donors and cancer patients. This CDR3 contains 13 residues. Germline loops: CDR1 SNHLY, CDR2 FYNNEI. V gave up 8 bases and J gave up 6 bases, with 13 bases separating them. Only in-frame clones appear in the TCRdb table, and some are missing; sequencing was by immunoSEQ multiplex PCR. Among some 130,000 clones listed, around 93% were seen once. The chain combines TRBV2 with TRBJ2-2, with a possible D match to TRBD1 (5 bases). The specimen was blood. The sequence came from a woman aged 45-65 years in good health. Here the CDR3 DNA reads TGTGCCAGCTCACGATCAGGGTCCGGGGAGCTGTTTTTT. The encoded protein is CASSRSGSGELFF.